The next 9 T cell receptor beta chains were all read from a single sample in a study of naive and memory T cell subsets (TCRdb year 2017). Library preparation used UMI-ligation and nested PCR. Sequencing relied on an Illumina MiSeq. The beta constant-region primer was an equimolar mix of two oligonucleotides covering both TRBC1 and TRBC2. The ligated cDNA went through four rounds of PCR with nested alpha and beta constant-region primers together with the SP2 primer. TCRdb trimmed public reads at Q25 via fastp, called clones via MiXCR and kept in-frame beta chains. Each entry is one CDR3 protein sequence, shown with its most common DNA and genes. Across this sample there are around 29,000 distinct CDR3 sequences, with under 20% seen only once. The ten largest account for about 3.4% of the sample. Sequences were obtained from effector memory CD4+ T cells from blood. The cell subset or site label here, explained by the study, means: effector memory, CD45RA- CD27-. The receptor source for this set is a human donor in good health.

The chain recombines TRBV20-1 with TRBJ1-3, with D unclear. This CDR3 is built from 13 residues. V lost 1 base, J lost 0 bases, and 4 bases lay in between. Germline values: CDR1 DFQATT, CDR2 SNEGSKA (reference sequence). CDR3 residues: CSARGSSGNTIYF. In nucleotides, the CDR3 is TGCAGTGCTAGAGGGAGCTCTGGAAACACCATATATTTT.

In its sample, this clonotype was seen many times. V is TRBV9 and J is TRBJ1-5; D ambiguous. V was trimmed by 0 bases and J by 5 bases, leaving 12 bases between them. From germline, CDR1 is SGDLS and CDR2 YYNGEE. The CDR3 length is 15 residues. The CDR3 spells CASSVGHSLDQPQHF. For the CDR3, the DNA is TGTGCCAGCAGCGTAGGGCATTCCCTCGATCAGCCCCAGCATTTT.

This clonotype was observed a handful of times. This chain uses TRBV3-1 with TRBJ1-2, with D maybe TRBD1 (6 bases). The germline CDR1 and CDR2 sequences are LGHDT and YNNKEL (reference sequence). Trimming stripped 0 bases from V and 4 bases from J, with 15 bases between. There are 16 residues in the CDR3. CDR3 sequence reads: CASSQEGWTVFYGYTF. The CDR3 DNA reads TGTGCCAGCAGCCAAGAAGGCTGGACAGTTTTCTATGGCTACACCTTC.

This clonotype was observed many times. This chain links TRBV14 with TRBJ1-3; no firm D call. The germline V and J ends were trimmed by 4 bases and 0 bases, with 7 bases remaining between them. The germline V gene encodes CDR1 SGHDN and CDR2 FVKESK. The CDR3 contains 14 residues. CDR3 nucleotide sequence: TGTGCCAGCAGCCTGACCTTCTCTGGAAACACCATATATTTT. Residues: CASSLTFSGNTIYF. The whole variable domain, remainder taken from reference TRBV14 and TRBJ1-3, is EAGVTQFPSHSVIEKGQTVTLRCDPISGHDNLYWYRRVMGKEIKFLLHFVKESKQDESGMPNNRFLAERTGGTYSTLKVQPAELEDSGVYFCASSLTFSGNTIYFGEGSWLTVV.

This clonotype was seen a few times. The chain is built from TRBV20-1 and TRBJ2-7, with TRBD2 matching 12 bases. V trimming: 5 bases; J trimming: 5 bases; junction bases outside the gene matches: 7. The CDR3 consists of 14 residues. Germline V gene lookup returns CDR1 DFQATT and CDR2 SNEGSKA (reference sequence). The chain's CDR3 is CSAAASGRENEQYF. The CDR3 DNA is TGCAGTGCTGCGGCTAGCGGGAGGGAGAACGAGCAGTACTTC.

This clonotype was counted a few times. CDR3 sequence reads: CASSFPSDSYNEQFF. The CDR3 nucleotides are TGCGCCAGCAGCTTCCCCTCGGACTCCTACAATGAGCAGTTCTTC. The chain carries TRBV5-1 and TRBJ2-1; D remains unclear. Germline loops: CDR1 SGHRS, CDR2 YFSETQ. The CDR3 runs 15 residues. Between the trimmed V and J ends, which lost 2 bases and 0 bases, there was a span of 9 bases.

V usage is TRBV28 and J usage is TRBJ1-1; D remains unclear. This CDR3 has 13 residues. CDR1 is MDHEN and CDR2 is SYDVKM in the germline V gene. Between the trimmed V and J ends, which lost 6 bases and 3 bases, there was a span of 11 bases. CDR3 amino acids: CASSPLDYTEAFF. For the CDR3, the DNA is TGTGCCAGCAGCCCGCTCGACTACACTGAAGCTTTCTTT.

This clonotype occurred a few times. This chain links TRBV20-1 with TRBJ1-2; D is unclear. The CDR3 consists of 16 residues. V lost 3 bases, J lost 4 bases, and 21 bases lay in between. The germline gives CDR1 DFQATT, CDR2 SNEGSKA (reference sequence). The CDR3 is CSASRLGSDTLYGYTF. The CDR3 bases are TGCAGTGCTAGCCGCCTGGGATCAGACACCCTCTATGGCTACACCTTC.

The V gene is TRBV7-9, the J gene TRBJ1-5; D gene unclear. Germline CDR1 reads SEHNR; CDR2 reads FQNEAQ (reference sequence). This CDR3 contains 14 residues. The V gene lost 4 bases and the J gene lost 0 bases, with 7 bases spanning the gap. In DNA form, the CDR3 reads TGTGCCAGCAGCTCACCTGTTAGCAATCAGCCCCAGCATTTT. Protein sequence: CASSSPVSNQPQHF.